This T cell receptor beta chain appears in the sequencing data of a study of T cells after yellow fever vaccination (dated by TCRdb to between 2018 and 2021). Concerning the study at large: Libraries from fractions with low cell numbers were prepared with the SMART-Seq v4 Ultra Low Input RNA kit. To track T-cell clones before and after primary and booster YFV17D yellow fever vaccination, bulk TCR alpha and beta repertoires were sequenced longitudinally. Two healthy male donors made up the cohort, one aged 18 to 29 years and the other aged 30 to 40 years. Bulk PBMC replicates and cell subsets were isolated from blood drawn at multiple timepoints before and after both primary and secondary immunization. What the authors observed across the whole study: After the booster, most clones that had expanded after primary vaccination were detected again (approximately 97% of CD4 and around nine tenths of CD8), suggesting broad maintenance of memory. A small fraction of clonotypes appeared in both the CD4 and CD8 compartments, likely as a result of convergent recombination. Only a couple of donors were included in the study, so the extent to which the findings can be generalized is limited. FACS-sorted repertoires could contain abundant contaminating clonotypes from the bulk population, so computational filtering was required. Compared with the primary T-cell response, the secondary T-cell response was weaker but faster, peaking on day 5 rather than day 15.

The treatment or condition label, as the study defines it: live attenuated yellow fever vaccine strain. PBMCs were isolated from peripheral blood using a standard Ficoll-Paque protocol. CD4 and CD8 T-cell fractions were isolated with Dynabeads CD4 and CD8 positive selection kits. RNA was extracted with TriZol from bulk PBMCs, CD4 and CD8 fractions, and dextramer-positive and dextramer-negative fractions. The run used an Illumina NovaSeq 6000. TCR cDNA was made using 5'RACE template switching, a step that added a universal primer site and unique molecular identifiers. cDNA synthesis was primed from both the TCR alpha and TCR beta constant segments. Library amplification used two PCR steps, and the second PCR step added sample barcodes and sequencing adapters. Sequencing of libraries was performed on Illumina HiSeq 2500 (2x100 bp) or NovaSeq (2x150 bp). Processing in the source paper ran as follows. Demultiplexing of reads and collapsing into UMI consensus sequences were performed with MIGEC, and V(D)J alignment was carried out with MiXCR. Clonotypes responding to the vaccine were identified with edgeR on replicate PBMC samples, with the criteria of FDR below 0.01 and a log2 fold change above 5 up to day 15. CD4 or CD8 identity was assigned to each bulk clonotype according to whether the clonotype was present at higher abundance in the sequenced CD4 repertoire or the sequenced CD8 repertoire. TCRdb applied fastp at Q25 and MiXCR to the public reads, then kept only in-frame beta chains. Rows matching on CDR3 protein sequence are summarized as one entry with the most common DNA and genes. These V and J calls rely on TCRdb rather than the paper's analysis. Within this sample are about 260,000 distinct CDR3 sequences, with around 4.9% of them counted one time only. The ten largest account for 2.5% to 4% of the sample.

V is clipped by 6 bases and J by 7 bases, and the sequence between their germline boundaries is 12 bases long. The CDR3 goes from the cysteine to the phenylalanine over 13 residues. CDR3 DNA is the only sequence kept; it has 39 bases, read in frame from the first base. Many counts were recorded for this clonotype. The antigen it binds to is not known. One base away there is no much larger clone; base qualities are not given. The chain is made from TRBV12-3 or TRBV12-4 and TRBJ1-4, with TRBD1 as a weak D call on 6 bases. Sequencing used CD4+ T cells sorted from PBMCs, obtained on the day of the yellow fever booster vaccination. The source of this sequence is a young man who received the YFV17D yellow fever vaccine. The CDR3 reads as follows: CASRPTGIEKLFF. Read as DNA, the sequence is TGTGCCAGCAGACCCACAGGGATTGAAAAACTGTTTTTT.